Following are 14 T cell receptor beta chains from one sample sequenced in a study of low-dose radiotherapy and immunotherapy resistance in tumors. First-strand cDNA relied on TRAV- and TRBV-specific primers spanning alpha and beta chains. Over roughly 18 PCR cycles, TCRs were amplified from a constant-region primer and V-primer adapter. TCRdb processed the reads anew with MiXCR; each CDR3 protein has one entry. Of 65,000 to 95,000 distinct CDR3 sequences listed, less than 20% are singletons. Time point meaning: after trial treatment. Stated treatment: LDRT plus nivolumab, ipilimumab, low-dose cyclophosphamide and aspirin (RACIN trial). The specimen comprised PBMCs, sampled after low-dose radiotherapy plus immunotherapy. The receptors shown here come from a male donor with prostate cancer.

In this sample, this clonotype turned up many times. The rearrangement joins TRBV5-1 to TRBJ2-5; D gene unclear. Trimming removed 0 bases from V and 2 bases from J, with 5 bases in between. Looked up from germline, CDR1 is SGHRS and CDR2 is YFSETQ. The CDR3 loop spans 13 amino acids. The CDR3 coding sequence is TGCGCCAGCAGCTTGGACACACAAGAGACCCAGTACTTC. This gives the protein CASSLDTQETQYF.

In this sample, this clonotype turned up many times. The chain links TRBV7-2 to TRBJ2-7; possible D gene TRBD1, 6 bases. CDR1 is SGHTA and CDR2 is FQGNSA in the germline V gene. V lost 5 bases, J lost 2 bases, and 19 bases lay in between. The CDR3 extends over 16 amino acids. The CDR3 spells CASSPIRGVGAYEQYF. DNA of the CDR3: TGTGCCAGCAGCCCAATCAGGGGTGTCGGGGCCTACGAGCAGTACTTC.

This chain connects TRBV15 to TRBJ2-1; D call uncertain. This CDR3 comprises 16 residues. The germline V and J ends were trimmed by 3 bases and 8 bases, with 20 bases remaining between them. The V gene's germline CDR1 is LNHNV and CDR2 YYDKDF (reference sequence). The CDR3 loop reads CATSSQGQAVLDEQFF. For the CDR3, the DNA is TGTGCCACCAGCAGCCAAGGGCAGGCTGTATTGGATGAGCAGTTCTTC.

This clonotype was seen at least ten times. The J gene is TRBJ2-1, the V gene TRBV12-3 or TRBV12-4; D is unclear. The V end lost 9 bases, the J end lost 6 bases, and 15 bases lay between the germline ends. The CDR3 has 13 amino acids. CDR3 residues: CASQETQTNEQFF. Here the CDR3 DNA reads TGTGCCAGTCAGGAGACCCAGACCAATGAGCAGTTCTTC.

Worth noting for this clonotype: A much bigger clone sits one base away, suggesting this may be a read error. The rearrangement uses TRBV7-2 and TRBJ2-3, with D perhaps TRBD2 (5 bases). V lost 5 bases to trimming and J lost 6 bases, with 15 bases between them. The germline CDR1 and CDR2 sequences are SGHTA and FQGNSA. This CDR3 contains 14 residues. The CDR3 spells CTSSGVVGGDTQYF. As DNA, the CDR3 is TGTACCAGCAGCGGCGTAGTGGGCGGGGATACGCAGTATTTT.

Concerning this clonotype: A far larger clone lies a single base away; this is likely a read error. The J gene is TRBJ2-1, the V gene TRBV28; 7 bases are shared with TRBD2. After removal of 8 bases from V and 10 bases from J, the junction contained 23 bases not matched to a gene. There are 17 residues in the CDR3. Germline V lookup: CDR1 MDHEN, CDR2 SYDVKM. The CDR3 DNA follows: TGTGCCAGCCCCCGCTGCCCCATAGGGACTACAGCCTACGAGCAGTTCTTC. Translated, it gives CASPRCPIGTTAYEQFF.

This clonotype was observed at least ten times. The chain recombines TRBV20-1 with TRBJ2-1; 9 positions agree with TRBD2. Germline V CDR1 and CDR2: DFQATT, SNEGSKA (reference sequence). The CDR3 is 16 residues long. V was clipped by 0 bases and J by 6 bases; unmatched bases: 9. The CDR3 coding sequence is TGCAGTGCTAGAGAAATAAGGCCTAGCGGGGTCAATGAGCAGTTCTTC. It specifies CSAREIRPSGVNEQFF.

A remark on this clonotype: A far larger clone lies a single base away; this is likely a read error. The chain couples TRBV5-8 to TRBJ2-1, with 7 bases fitting TRBD1. In germline, CDR1 is SGHTS, CDR2 YDEGEE. The CDR3 spans 12 residues. V trimming: 0 bases; J trimming: 11 bases; junction bases outside the gene matches: 2. The CDR3 DNA reads as TGTGCCAGCAGCTTGGAGACAGGGCAGCAGTTCTTC. This sequence encodes CASSLETGQQFF.

This clonotype was recorded many times. The chain links TRBV28 to TRBJ1-1, with 7 bases identical to TRBD1. CDR3 length equals 14 residues. V shed 5 bases and J 1 base; nucleotides not matched to a gene: 4. Germline CDR1 MDHEN, CDR2 SYDVKM. The CDR3 DNA reads as TGTGCCAGCAGTGGGACAGACTCGAACACTGAAGCTTTCTTT. This sequence encodes CASSGTDSNTEAFF.

This clonotype was found many times. The V call is TRBV6-2 or TRBV6-3, the J call TRBJ2-7; 10 bases line up with TRBD1. The CDR3 extends over 15 amino acids. CDR1 is MNHEY, CDR2 SVGEGT, per germline. The V segment lost 0 bases and the J segment 6 bases; nucleotides outside the gene matches: 5. Written as DNA, the CDR3 is TGTGCCAGCAGTTACTCGGGGACAGGGGACGTCGAGCAGTACTTC. This codes for CASSYSGTGDVEQYF.

This clonotype was seen ten or more times. V is TRBV15 and J is TRBJ1-6, with 7 nucleotides matching TRBD1. V lost 5 bases and J lost 7; bases outside the gene matches: 8. CDR1 LNHNV and CDR2 YYDKDF come from the germline V gene (reference sequence). The CDR3 has 15 amino acids. As DNA, the CDR3 is TGTGCCACCAGCGGATATCAGGGGGAAAATTCACCCCTCCACTTT. It yields the protein CATSGYQGENSPLHF.

This clonotype was seen at least ten times. The rearrangement links TRBV10-3 to TRBJ2-1; tentatively, D is TRBD2 (5 bases). Germline loops: CDR1 ENHRY, CDR2 SYGVKD. The CDR3 is 17 amino acids. Trimming took 8 bases from V and 6 from J, leaving 26 bases between them. In DNA form, the CDR3 reads TGTGCCATCTCTAGCAGGTCCGGAGGTTCCTCAGCCAATGAGCAGTTCTTC. This sequence encodes CAISSRSGGSSANEQFF.

This clonotype was seen ten or more times. The chain employs TRBV14 and TRBJ2-1, with D perhaps matching TRBD1 or TRBD2 (5 bases each). The germline V gene encodes CDR1 SGHDN and CDR2 FVKESK. Trimming removed 3 bases from V and 0 bases from J, with 24 bases in between. This CDR3 has 20 residues. The CDR3: CASSQTRGTTMQSSYNEQFF. The CDR3 nucleotides are TGTGCCAGCAGCCAGACGAGGGGCACTACTATGCAAAGCTCCTACAATGAGCAGTTCTTC.

This clonotype was detected many times. V gene TRBV4-3 combines with J gene TRBJ1-4, with D unresolved. The germline V gene encodes CDR1 LGHNA and CDR2 YSLEER. V shed 1 base and J shed 7 bases, with 13 bases lying between them. This CDR3 is built from 15 residues. CDR3 region: CASSQGQRGGEKLFF. In DNA form, the CDR3 reads TGCGCCAGCAGCCAAGGCCAGCGGGGTGGTGAAAAACTGTTTTTT.